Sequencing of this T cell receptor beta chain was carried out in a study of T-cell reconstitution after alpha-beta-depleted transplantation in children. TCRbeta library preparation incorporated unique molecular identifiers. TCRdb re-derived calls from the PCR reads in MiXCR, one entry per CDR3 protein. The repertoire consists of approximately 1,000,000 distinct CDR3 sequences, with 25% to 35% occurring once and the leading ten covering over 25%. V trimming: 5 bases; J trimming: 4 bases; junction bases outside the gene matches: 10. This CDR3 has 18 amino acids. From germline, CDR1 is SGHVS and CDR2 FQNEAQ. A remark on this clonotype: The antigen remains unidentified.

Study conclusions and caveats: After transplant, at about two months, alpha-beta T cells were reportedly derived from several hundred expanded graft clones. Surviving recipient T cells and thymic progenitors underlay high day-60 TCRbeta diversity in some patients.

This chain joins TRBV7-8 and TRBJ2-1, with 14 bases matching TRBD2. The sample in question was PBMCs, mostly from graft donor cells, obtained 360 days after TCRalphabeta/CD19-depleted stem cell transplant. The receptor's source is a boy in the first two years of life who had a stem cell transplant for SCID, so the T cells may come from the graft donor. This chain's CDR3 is CASSPGTSGGLRYNEQFF. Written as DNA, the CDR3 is TGTGCCAGCAGCCCCGGGACTAGCGGGGGCCTTCGGTACAATGAGCAGTTCTTC.